Below, one T cell receptor beta chain is given with its context. There is no known antigen for this receptor. No clone much larger than this one lies a single base away; base qualities are absent. This entry belongs to a study of identical twins (dated by TCRdb to the mid-2010s). General notes on the study: TCR alpha and beta repertoires from monozygotic twins, unrelated adults of various ages and cord blood were deep-sequenced to test whether fetal clonotypes persist. To rule out contamination, replicate twin experiments were performed at different times with different library preparation protocols.

The investigation overall reported the following: Fewer insertions were carried by abundant cord blood beta clonotypes; a weaker similar trend was observed in young adult naive repertoires, while no such trend was observed in memory repertoires. A weaker excess of twin sharing was found in beta out-of-frame sequences because the signal-to-noise ratio was lowered by fewer shared sequences. In monozygotic twins, recombination models systematically underestimated out-of-frame TCR alpha sharing, but the models matched the sharing seen between unrelated individuals. Conclusions relied on cross-sectional statistical analysis, since the same donors could not be followed over many years. Compared with coincidental sharing between unrelated individuals, out-of-frame TCR alpha sequences shared between twins showed an excess of sequences with low generation probability. Invariant T cells such as MAIT and iNKT could partly confound zero-insertion analyses, though diverse VJ usage argued against this for most clonotypes.

Library prep was done by 5' RACE. Reads for this sample came from an Illumina HiSeq 2000. Template switching introduced a universal primer binding site; the final cDNA contained a unique molecular identifier, enabling accurate counting of TCR cDNA molecules. First-strand cDNA for TCR alpha and beta chains was synthesized from specific primers in the conserved constant-segment region. Each cDNA library was double barcoded, with a SMART-Mk sample barcode plus Illumina barcodes, to control for contamination. Two successive PCR steps introduced TruSeq adapter sequences along with Illumina sample barcodes. Sequencing of the TCR alpha and beta cDNA libraries was done on the Illumina HiSeq platform using custom primers. As for how the authors treated the data: Unique molecular identifiers were extracted from raw reads with MiGEC, and CDR3 positions were determined with MiXCR. For each individual, recombination models were inferred using an EM algorithm with the repgenHMM and IGoR tools. Shared clonotypes were analyzed with the tcR package in R, and sharing was normalized by the product of cloneset sizes. To study raw recombination without the effects of thymic and clonal selection, out-of-frame nonproductive sequences were analyzed. TCRdb ran its own pipeline on the public reads, namely fastp trimming at Q25 and MiXCR clone calling, and kept in-frame beta chains. Each entry merges the rows of one CDR3 protein and shows their most common DNA and genes. TCRdb's processing, not the authors' own work, is the source of the V and J calls. This sample comprises some 500,000 distinct CDR3 sequences, 12% to 15% of them detected only once. Around 0.52% of the sample belongs to the ten largest clones.

Deletion took 5 bases off V and 7 bases off J, with a span of 18 bases between the germline ends. CDR1 LNHNV and CDR2 YYDKDF were looked up in the germline V gene (reference sequence). The CDR3 has 14 amino acids, counting the end cysteine and phenylalanine. Only CDR3 DNA is held: 42 bases, read in frame from base 1. Every donor was a healthy Caucasian. Three pairs of female monozygotic twins, all aged 18 to 29 years, were included in the twin cohort. Positive isolation kits from Invitrogen were used to isolate the CD4+ and CD8+ T cell populations. These data were also reused for a study on yellow fever vaccine responses in identical twins. As the second publication notes: The T cell response to vaccination in identical twins was reported by the authors to appear partly convergent and partly personalized. The study precisely tracked vaccine-responding T cell clones in identical twins.

This sequence originates from a woman between 18 and 29 years old in good health. The chain was built from TRBV15 and TRBJ2-7; the D gene is perhaps TRBD2, from 5 matching bases. Sequenced: CD4+ T cells sorted from blood. DNA sequence: TGTGCCACCAGCCCCGTCGCCCTGGCGGGTGAGCAGTACTTC. This codes for CATSPVALAGEQYF.